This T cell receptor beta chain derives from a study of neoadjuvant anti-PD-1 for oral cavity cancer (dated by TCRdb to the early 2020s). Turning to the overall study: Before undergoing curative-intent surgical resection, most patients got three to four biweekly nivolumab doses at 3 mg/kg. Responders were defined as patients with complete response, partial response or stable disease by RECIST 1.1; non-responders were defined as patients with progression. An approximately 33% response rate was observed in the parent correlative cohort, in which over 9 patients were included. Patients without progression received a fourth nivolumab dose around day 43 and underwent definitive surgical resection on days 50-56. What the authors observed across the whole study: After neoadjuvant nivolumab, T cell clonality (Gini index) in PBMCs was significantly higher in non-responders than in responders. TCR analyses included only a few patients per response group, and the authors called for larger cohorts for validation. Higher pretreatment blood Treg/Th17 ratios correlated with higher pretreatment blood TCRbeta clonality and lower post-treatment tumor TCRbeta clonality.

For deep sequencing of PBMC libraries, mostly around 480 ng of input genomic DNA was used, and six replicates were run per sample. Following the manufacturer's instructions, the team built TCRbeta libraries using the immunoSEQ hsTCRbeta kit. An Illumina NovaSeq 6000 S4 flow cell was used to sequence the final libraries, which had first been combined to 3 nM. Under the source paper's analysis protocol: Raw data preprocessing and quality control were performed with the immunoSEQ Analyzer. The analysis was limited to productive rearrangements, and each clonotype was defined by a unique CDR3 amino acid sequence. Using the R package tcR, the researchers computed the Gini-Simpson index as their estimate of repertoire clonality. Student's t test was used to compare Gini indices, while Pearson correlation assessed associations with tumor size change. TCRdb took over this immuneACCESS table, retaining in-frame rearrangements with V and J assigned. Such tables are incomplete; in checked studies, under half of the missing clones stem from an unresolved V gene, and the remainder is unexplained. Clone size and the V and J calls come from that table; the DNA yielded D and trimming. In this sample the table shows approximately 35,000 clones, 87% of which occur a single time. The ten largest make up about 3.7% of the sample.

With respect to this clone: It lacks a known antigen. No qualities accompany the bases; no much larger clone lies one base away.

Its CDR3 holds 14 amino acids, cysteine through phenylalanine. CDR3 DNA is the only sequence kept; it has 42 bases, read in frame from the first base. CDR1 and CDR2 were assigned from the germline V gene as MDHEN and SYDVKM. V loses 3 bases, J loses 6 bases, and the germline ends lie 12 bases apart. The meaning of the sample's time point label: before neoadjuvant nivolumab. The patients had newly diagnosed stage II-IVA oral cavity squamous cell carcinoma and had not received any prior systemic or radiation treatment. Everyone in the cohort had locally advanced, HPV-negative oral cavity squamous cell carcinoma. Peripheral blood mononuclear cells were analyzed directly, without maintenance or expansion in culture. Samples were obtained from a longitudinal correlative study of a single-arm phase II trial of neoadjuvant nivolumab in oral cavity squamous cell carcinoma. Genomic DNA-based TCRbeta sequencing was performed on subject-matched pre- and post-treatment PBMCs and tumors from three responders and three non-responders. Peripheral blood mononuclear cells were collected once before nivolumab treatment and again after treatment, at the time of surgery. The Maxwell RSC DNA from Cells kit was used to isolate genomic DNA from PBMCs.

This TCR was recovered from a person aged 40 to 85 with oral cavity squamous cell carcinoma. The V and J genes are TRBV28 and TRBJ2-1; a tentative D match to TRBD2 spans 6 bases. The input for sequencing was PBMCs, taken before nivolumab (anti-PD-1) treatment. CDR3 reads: CASSFVTRSNEQFF. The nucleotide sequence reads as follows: TGTGCCAGCAGTTTCGTGACTAGGTCCAATGAGCAGTTCTTC. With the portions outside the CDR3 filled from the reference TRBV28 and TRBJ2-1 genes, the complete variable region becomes DVKVTQSSRYLVKRTGEKVFLECVQDMDHENMFWYRQDPGLGLRLIYFSYDVKMKEKGDIPEGYSVSREKKERFSLILESASTNQTSMYLCASSFVTRSNEQFFGPGTRLTVL.